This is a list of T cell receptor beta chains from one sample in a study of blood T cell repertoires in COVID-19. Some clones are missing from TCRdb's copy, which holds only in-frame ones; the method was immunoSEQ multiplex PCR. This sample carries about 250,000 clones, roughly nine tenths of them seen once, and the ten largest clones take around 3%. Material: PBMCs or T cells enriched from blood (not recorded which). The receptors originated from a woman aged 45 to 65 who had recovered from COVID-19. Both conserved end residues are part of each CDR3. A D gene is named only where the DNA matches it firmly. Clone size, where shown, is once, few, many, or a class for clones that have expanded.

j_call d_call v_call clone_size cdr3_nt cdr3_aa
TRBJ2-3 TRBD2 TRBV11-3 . TGTGCCAGCAGCTTAGGTTCGGCGGGAGGATCAGATACGCAGTATTTT CASSLGSAGGSDTQYF
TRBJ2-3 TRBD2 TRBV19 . TGTGCCAGTAATCATGGCGGCGGGAGAAGCACAGATACGCAGTATTTT CASNHGGGRSTDTQYF
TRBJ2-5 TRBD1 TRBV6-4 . TGTGCCAGCAGTGACTCCAGGGGGCTGGAGACCCAGTACTTC CASSDSRGLETQYF
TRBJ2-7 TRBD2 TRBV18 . TGTGCCAGCTCACCGGCTAGCGGGAGCCACGAGCAGTACTTC CASSPASGSHEQYF
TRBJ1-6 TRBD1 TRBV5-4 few TGTGCCAGCAGCTTGTCCATCAACAGGGGGCCTTCACCCCTCCACTTT CASSLSINRGPSPLHF
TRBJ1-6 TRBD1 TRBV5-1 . TGCGCCAGCAGCTCCAGACAGGGGAGAGGTTCACCCCTCCACTTT CASSSRQGRGSPLHF
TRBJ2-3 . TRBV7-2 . TGTGCCAGCAGCTTAGCGGCTAGTTCCACAGATACGCAGTATTTT CASSLAASSTDTQYF
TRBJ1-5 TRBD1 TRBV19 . TGTGCCAGTAGTATGGTCAGGGGGCAGGTGGGCAATCAGCCCCAGCATTTT CASSMVRGQVGNQPQHF
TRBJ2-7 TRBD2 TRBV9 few TGTGCCAGCAGCGAGGGGACTACCCTGGCCGAGCAGTACTTC CASSEGTTLAEQYF
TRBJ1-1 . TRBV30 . TGTGCCTGGAGTAACCTACCGATTTTGAACACTGAAGCTTTCTTT CAWSNLPILNTEAFF
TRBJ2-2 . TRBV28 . TGTGCCAGCAGTTTAACTCCCGGGGAGCTGTTTTTT CASSLTPGELFF
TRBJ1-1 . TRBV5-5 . TGTGCCAGCAGCTTGACAGGGTTGAACACTGAAGCTTTCTTT CASSLTGLNTEAFF
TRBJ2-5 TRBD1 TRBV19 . TGTGCCAGTAGTAGCCTTGACAGGGGGCAAAAGACCCAGTACTTC CASSSLDRGQKTQYF
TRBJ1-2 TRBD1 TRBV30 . TGTGCCTGGAGAAGGACAGGTGACTATGGCTACACCTTC CAWRRTGDYGYTF
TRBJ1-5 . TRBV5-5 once TGTGCCAGCAGTCCGGACAGCGATCAGCCCCAGCATTTT CASSPDSDQPQHF
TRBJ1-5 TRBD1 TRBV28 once TGTGCCAGCAGGATACAGGGGTCGGATTATAGCAATCAGCCCCAGCATTTT CASRIQGSDYSNQPQHF
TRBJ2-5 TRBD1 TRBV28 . TGTGCCAGCAGCCCGACAGGGGGGTACCAAGAGACCCAGTACTTC CASSPTGGYQETQYF
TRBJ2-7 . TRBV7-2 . TGTGCCAGCAGCTTACAGGGGTACGAGCAGTACTTC CASSLQGYEQYF
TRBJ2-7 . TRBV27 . TGTGCCAGCAGTTTAGCTGGAGGCCCATACGAGCAGTACTTC CASSLAGGPYEQYF
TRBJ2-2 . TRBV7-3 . TGTGCCAGCAGCTTCGACAGGAGCACCGGGGAGCTGTTTTTT CASSFDRSTGELFF
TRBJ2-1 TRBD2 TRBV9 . TGTGCCAGCAGCGTAGCGGGGACTAGCGGGGTCTATGAGCAGTTCTTC CASSVAGTSGVYEQFF
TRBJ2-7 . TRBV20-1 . TGCAGTGCTAGTCAAGAGGGTGATACCTACGAGCAGTACTTC CSASQEGDTYEQYF
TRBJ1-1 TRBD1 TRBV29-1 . TGCAGCGCAGGGACAGGGCACTTTGAAGCTTTCTTT CSAGTGHFEAFF
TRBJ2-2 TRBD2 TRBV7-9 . TGTGCCAGCAGCCGCCCCACTCCTACTAGCGGCACCGGGGAGCTGTTTTTT CASSRPTPTSGTGELFF
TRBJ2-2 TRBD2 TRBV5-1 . TGCGCCAGCAGCCCATTAGCGGGAGAAACGGGGGAGCTGTTTTTT CASSPLAGETGELFF
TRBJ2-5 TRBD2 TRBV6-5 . TGTGCCAGCAGTCCAAGGACTAGCGACAAGACCCAGTACTTC CASSPRTSDKTQYF
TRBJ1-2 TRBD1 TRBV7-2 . TGTGCCAGCAGCTTAGCACGGGCGGGACAGGGCTCGAGCTACACCTTC CASSLARAGQGSSYTF
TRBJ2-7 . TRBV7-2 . TGTGCCAGCAGCTTAGGACAGGACTCCTACGAGCAGTACTTC CASSLGQDSYEQYF
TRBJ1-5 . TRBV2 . TGTGCCAGCAGTCCTGGCGAGGGTAGAGGCAATCAGCCCCAGCATTTT CASSPGEGRGNQPQHF
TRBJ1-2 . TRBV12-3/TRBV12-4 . TGTGCCAGCAAGGCAGACATCTATGGCTACACCTTC CASKADIYGYTF
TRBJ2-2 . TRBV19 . TGTGCCAGTAGTCTCCGGGGAGGGGGAGAGGTAACCGGGGAGCTGTTTTTT CASSLRGGGEVTGELFF
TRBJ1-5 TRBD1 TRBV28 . TGTGCCAGCAGTTTCCCGGGACAGGGACAACAGCCCCAGCATTTT CASSFPGQGQQPQHF
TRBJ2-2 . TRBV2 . TGTGCCAGCAGTGTGGCCTCCGTCGGGGAGCTGTTTTTT CASSVASVGELFF
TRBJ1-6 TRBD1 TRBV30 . TGTGCCTCCCAGGGGGATTTTAATTCACCCCTCCACTTT CASQGDFNSPLHF
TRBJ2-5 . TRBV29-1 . TGCAGCGGTTCCCCAACGCGGGGTACAGCAGAGACCCAGTACTTC CSGSPTRGTAETQYF
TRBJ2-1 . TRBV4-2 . TGTGCCAGCAGCCCGACTGGCGACAATGAGCAGTTCTTC CASSPTGDNEQFF
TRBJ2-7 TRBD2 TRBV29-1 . TGCAGCGTTGTCCCTCTAGCGGGCCCGAGGGAGCAGTACTTC CSVVPLAGPREQYF
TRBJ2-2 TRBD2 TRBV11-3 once TGTGCCAGCAGCTTAGGACTAGCTGCCGGGGAGCTGTTTTTT CASSLGLAAGELFF
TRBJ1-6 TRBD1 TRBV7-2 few TGTGCCAGCAGCCCGACTTACAGGGGAAATTCACCCCTCCACTTT CASSPTYRGNSPLHF
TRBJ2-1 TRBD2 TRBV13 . TGTGCCAGCACCGCTTTAGCGGGAGCGAACTACAATGAGCAGTTCTTC CASTALAGANYNEQFF